This is a list of T cell receptor beta chains from one sample in a study of T cells expressing NK-cell markers. TCRdb re-called the 5' RACE reads and catalogs CDR3 proteins one per entry, DNA excluded. This repertoire includes 140,000 or so distinct CDR3 sequences. The sample consisted of blood T cells: a sorted CD56 or NKG2C T cell subset, CD4+ or CD8+ T cells, or bulk PBMC T cells (not recorded which). The receptors come from a man younger than 35 in good health. Both conserved end residues are part of each CDR3.

CDR3: CASSQDPAGGPLEQFF
J: TRBJ2-1
V: TRBV14

CDR3: CATSDRAGTDYNEQFF
J: TRBJ2-1
V: TRBV24-1

CDR3: CASSLVPREGYNEQFF
J: TRBJ2-1
V: TRBV4-2

CDR3: CAWSVGSSGEKLFF
J: TRBJ1-4
V: TRBV30

CDR3: CASSFPGDPGPGADTQYF
J: TRBJ2-3
V: TRBV7-8

CDR3: CASSPLAGTTDTQYF
J: TRBJ2-3
V: TRBV12-3/TRBV12-4

CDR3: CASSLTSGRTDEQYF
J: TRBJ2-7
V: TRBV12-3/TRBV12-4

CDR3: CASSHNPGQGYNEQFF
J: TRBJ2-1
V: TRBV28

CDR3: CASSFAAGGGQPQHF
J: TRBJ1-5
V: TRBV27

CDR3: CASSGGAGGPTDTQYF
J: TRBJ2-3
V: TRBV2

CDR3: CASSLSLAGYNEQFF
J: TRBJ2-1
V: TRBV12-3/TRBV12-4

CDR3: CSASGGGESSGANVLTF
J: TRBJ2-6
V: TRBV20-1

CDR3: CASSLSGQWGTEAFF
J: TRBJ1-1
V: TRBV7-2

CDR3: CAWSVRGDYNEQFF
J: TRBJ2-1
V: TRBV30

CDR3: CASSLTAGELFF
J: TRBJ2-2
V: TRBV27

CDR3: CASSFEELAEPYNEQFF
J: TRBJ2-1
V: TRBV7-2

CDR3: CSVNRDRDSGYTF
J: TRBJ1-2
V: TRBV29-1

CDR3: CASSALGDGVAGELFF
J: TRBJ2-2
V: TRBV25-1